This T cell receptor beta chain is from a study of lymphopenia after photon versus proton radiotherapy. TCRdb's copy holds only in-frame clones and misses some; the assay was immunoSEQ multiplex PCR. The sample lists about 83,000 clones; about four fifths were seen once. The CDR3 totals 13 residues. Germline lookup yields CDR1 SGHTA and CDR2 FQGNSA. Trimming pared 5 bases from V and 5 bases from J, leaving 13 bases between. The chain employs TRBV7-2 and TRBJ2-7; D is unclear. Material: peripheral blood, obtained from a patient treated with proton-based radiotherapy. The TCR originated in a man aged 55 to 70 with pancreatic cancer. CDR3 nucleotides: TGTGCCAGCAGCCCCAAGCTTGTGAACGAGCAGTACTTC. This gives the protein CASSPKLVNEQYF.